These T cell receptor beta chains were read from a single sample in a study of vaccination and CD4 T cells after COVID-19. Each CDR3 protein gets one entry after TCRdb re-called the PCR reads with MiXCR. Of just under 20,000 distinct CDR3 sequences in the sample, approximately 52% were seen once. These receptors have no identified antigens. This material consisted of CD4+ T cells from blood, cultured in vitro, taken after SARS-CoV-2 vaccination. These receptors all stem from a human donor who had recovered from COVID-19. Each CDR3 is given with its conserved first and last residue. The order of the fields is J gene, D gene, clone size, V gene, CDR3 protein, CDR3 DNA. The D gene is left open where the match is weak. The size of a clone is reported for some rows only, either as once, few or many, or as a class for expanded clones.

j_call: TRBJ2-7
d_call: -
clone_size: -
v_call: TRBV7-8
cdr3_aa: CASSLGIVSEQYF
cdr3_nt: TGTGCCAGCAGCTTAGGAATCGTCAGTGAGCAGTACTTC

j_call: TRBJ2-1
d_call: TRBD1
clone_size: -
v_call: TRBV19
cdr3_aa: CASSIGQGDNEQFF
cdr3_nt: TGTGCCAGTAGTATCGGACAGGGAGACAATGAGCAGTTCTTC

j_call: TRBJ1-2
d_call: -
clone_size: few
v_call: TRBV27
cdr3_aa: CASSSGVLTRADNYGYTF
cdr3_nt: TGTGCCAGCAGTTCCGGAGTCCTCACCAGGGCAGATAACTATGGCTACACCTTC

j_call: TRBJ2-7
d_call: TRBD1
clone_size: -
v_call: TRBV6-2/TRBV6-3
cdr3_aa: CASRKSGQGSYEQYF
cdr3_nt: TGTGCCAGCAGAAAATCGGGACAGGGCTCATACGAGCAGTACTTC

j_call: TRBJ2-2
d_call: TRBD1
clone_size: -
v_call: TRBV19
cdr3_aa: CASSPRQGAAGELFF
cdr3_nt: TGTGCCAGTAGTCCCCGACAGGGGGCGGCCGGGGAGCTGTTTTTT

j_call: TRBJ1-1
d_call: TRBD1
clone_size: -
v_call: TRBV6-2/TRBV6-3
cdr3_aa: CASRSPGQGRTEAFF
cdr3_nt: TGTGCCAGCAGATCACCGGGACAGGGAAGGACTGAAGCTTTCTTT

j_call: TRBJ2-7
d_call: TRBD2
clone_size: few
v_call: TRBV6-5
cdr3_aa: CASSYSGGGYEQYF
cdr3_nt: TGTGCCAGCAGTTACTCCGGGGGGGGGTACGAGCAGTACTTC

j_call: TRBJ2-5
d_call: -
clone_size: once
v_call: TRBV30
cdr3_aa: CAWSVRGKGVETQYF
cdr3_nt: TGTGCCTGGAGTGTACGAGGGAAGGGGGTAGAGACCCAGTACTTC

j_call: TRBJ1-2
d_call: -
clone_size: -
v_call: TRBV4-2
cdr3_aa: CASSQAQGSSHYGYTF
cdr3_nt: TGTGCCAGCAGCCAAGCCCAGGGGAGCTCTCACTATGGCTACACCTTC

j_call: TRBJ1-6
d_call: -
clone_size: -
v_call: TRBV7-3
cdr3_aa: CASSYNRFSPLHF
cdr3_nt: TGTGCCAGCAGCTATAACAGGTTCTCACCCCTCCACTTT

j_call: TRBJ2-7
d_call: -
clone_size: few
v_call: TRBV7-7
cdr3_aa: CASSLSPTNEQYF
cdr3_nt: TGTGCCAGCAGCTTAAGCCCAACGAACGAGCAGTACTTC